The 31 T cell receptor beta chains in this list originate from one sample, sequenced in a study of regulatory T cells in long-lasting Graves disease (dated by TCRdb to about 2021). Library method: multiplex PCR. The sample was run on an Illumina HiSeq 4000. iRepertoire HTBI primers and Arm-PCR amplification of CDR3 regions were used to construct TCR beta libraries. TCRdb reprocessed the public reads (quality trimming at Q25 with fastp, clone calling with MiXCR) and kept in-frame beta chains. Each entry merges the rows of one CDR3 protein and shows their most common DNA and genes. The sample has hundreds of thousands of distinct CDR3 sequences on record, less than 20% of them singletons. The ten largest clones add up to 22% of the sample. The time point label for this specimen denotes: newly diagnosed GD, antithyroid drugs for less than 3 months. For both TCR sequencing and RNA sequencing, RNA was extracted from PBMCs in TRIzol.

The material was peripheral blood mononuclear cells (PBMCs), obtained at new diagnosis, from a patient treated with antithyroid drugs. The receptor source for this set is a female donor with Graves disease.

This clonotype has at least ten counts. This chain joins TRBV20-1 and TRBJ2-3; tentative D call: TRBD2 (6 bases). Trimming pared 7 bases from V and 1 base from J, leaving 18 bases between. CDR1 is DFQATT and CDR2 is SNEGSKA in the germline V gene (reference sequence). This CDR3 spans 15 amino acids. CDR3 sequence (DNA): TGCAGTGGGGACTCCATCCTAATACGCACAGATACGCAGTATTTT. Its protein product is CSGDSILIRTDTQYF.

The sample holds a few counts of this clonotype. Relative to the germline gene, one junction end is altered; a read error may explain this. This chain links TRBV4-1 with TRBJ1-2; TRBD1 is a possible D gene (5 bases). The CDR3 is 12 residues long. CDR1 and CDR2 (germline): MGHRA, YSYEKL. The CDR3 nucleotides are TGCGCCAGCAGCCCGCCAAGGGGAGGCTACGCCTTC. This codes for CASSPPRGGYAF.

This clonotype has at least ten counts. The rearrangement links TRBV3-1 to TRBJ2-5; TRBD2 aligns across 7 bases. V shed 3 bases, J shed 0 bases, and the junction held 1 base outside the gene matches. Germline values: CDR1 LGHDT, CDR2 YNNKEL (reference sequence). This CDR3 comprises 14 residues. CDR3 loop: CASSQLADQETQYF. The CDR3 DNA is TGTGCCAGCAGCCAGCTAGCGGACCAAGAGACCCAGTACTTC.

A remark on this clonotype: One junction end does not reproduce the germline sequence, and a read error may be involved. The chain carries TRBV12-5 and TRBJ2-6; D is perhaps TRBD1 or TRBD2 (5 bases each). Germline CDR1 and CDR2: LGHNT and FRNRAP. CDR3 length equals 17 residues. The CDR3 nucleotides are TGTGCTGGTGGTTTGGATGGGGGATTTGCGGGGGCCAACGTCCTGACTTTC. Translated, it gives CAGGLDGGFAGANVLTF.

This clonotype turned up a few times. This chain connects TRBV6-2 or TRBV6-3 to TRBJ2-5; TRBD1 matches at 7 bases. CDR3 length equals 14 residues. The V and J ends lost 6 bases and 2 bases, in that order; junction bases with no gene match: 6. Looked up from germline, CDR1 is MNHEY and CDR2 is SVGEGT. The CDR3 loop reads CASSIGQAQETQYF. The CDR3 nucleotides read TGTGCCAGCAGCATTGGACAGGCGCAAGAGACCCAGTACTTC.

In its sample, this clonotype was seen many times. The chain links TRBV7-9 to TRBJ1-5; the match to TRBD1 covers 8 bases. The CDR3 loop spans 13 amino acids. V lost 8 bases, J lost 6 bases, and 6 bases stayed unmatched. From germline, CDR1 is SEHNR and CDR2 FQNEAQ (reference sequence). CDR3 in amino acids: CASSGQGGQPQHF. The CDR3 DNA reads TGTGCCAGCTCCGGACAGGGAGGTCAGCCCCAGCATTTT.

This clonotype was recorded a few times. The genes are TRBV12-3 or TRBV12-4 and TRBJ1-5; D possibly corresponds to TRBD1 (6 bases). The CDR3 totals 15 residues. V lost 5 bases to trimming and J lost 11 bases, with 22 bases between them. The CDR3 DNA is TGTGCCAGCAGTCGCCCCCGGGACACGGGGCTAACCCAGCATTTT. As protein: CASSRPRDTGLTQHF.

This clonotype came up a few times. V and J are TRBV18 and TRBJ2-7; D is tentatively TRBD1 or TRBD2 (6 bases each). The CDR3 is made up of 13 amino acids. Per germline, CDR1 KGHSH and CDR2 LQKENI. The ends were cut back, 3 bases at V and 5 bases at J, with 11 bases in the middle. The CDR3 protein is CASSPRGPDEQYF. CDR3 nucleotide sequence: TGTGCCAGCTCACCCCGGGGGCCCGACGAGCAGTACTTC.

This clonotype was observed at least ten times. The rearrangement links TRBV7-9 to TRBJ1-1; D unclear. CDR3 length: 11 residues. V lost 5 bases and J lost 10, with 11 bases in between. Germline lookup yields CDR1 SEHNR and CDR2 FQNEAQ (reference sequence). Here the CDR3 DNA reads TGTGCCAGCAGCCAGCCCTCGGGAGCTTTCTTT. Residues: CASSQPSGAFF.

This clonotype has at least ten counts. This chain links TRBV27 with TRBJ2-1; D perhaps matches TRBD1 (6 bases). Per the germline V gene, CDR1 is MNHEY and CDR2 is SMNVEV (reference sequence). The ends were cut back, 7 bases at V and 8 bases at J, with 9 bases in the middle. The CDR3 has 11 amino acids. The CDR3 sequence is CASTGAHEQFF. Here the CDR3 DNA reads TGTGCCAGCACAGGGGCCCATGAGCAGTTCTTC.

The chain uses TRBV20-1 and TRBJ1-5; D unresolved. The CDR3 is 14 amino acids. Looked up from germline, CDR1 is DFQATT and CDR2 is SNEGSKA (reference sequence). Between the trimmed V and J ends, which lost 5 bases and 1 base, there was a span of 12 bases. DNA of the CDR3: TGCAGTGCTCCGCGGACTGAGAGCAATCAGCCCCAGCATTTT. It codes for CSAPRTESNQPQHF.

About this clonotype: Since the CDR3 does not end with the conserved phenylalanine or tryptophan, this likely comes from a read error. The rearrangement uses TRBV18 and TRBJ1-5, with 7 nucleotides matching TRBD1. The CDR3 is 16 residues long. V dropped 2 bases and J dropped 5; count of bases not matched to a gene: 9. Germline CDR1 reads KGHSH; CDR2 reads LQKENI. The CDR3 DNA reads TGTGCCAGCTCACCAAGTGATCGCAGGGGGGATCAGCCCCAGCATGTT. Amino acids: CASSPSDRRGDQPQHV.

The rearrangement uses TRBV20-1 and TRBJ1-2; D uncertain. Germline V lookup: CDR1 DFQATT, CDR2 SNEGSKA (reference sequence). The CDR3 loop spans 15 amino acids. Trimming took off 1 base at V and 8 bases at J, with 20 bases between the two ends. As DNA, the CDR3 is TGCAGTGCTAGAGCCGGGAACTATCAGAGTGGGGGCTACACCTTC. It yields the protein CSARAGNYQSGGYTF.

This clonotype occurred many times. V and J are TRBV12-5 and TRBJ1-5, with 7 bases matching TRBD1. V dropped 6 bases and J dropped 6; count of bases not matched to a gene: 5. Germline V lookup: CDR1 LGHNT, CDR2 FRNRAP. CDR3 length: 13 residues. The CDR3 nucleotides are TGTGCTAGTGGAGGGGGCGCGGGTCAGCCCCAGCATTTT. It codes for CASGGGAGQPQHF.

DNA of the CDR3: TGCAGCGCCGCATCAAGCTCCTATAATTCACCCCTCCACTTT. It is translated as CSAASSSYNSPLHF. The rearrangement uses TRBV20-1 and TRBJ1-6; D is unresolved. Germline CDR1 reads DFQATT; CDR2 reads SNEGSKA (reference sequence). This CDR3 region has 14 residues.

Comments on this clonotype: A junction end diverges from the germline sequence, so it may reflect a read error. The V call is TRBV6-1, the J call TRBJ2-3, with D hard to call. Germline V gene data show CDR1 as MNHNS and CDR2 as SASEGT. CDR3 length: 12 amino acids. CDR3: CACSRTTDTQYF. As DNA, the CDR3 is TGTGCCTGCAGTCGAACCACAGATACGCAGTATTTT.

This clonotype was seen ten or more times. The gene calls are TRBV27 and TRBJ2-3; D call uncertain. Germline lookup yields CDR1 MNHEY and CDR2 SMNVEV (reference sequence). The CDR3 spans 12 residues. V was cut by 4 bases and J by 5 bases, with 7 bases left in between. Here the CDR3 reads CASSSYGDTQYF. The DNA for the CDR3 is TGTGCCAGCAGTTCGTACGGAGATACGCAGTATTTT.

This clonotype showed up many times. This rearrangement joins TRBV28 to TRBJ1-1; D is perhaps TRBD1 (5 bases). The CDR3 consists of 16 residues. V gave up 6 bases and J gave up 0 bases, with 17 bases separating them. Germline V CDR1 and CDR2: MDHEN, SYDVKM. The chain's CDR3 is CASRMSGRGMNTEAFF. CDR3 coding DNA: TGTGCCAGCAGGATGTCAGGGAGAGGAATGAACACTGAAGCTTTCTTT.

The CDR3 loop reads CASSKDRVDNEQFF. The CDR3 nucleotides read TGTGCCAGCAGCAAGGACAGGGTAGACAATGAGCAGTTCTTC. The chain uses TRBV6-1 and TRBJ2-1; 8 positions match TRBD1. Germline V gene lookup returns CDR1 MNHNS and CDR2 SASEGT. The CDR3 runs to 14 residues. The V segment lost 6 bases and the J segment 5 bases; nucleotides outside the gene matches: 6.

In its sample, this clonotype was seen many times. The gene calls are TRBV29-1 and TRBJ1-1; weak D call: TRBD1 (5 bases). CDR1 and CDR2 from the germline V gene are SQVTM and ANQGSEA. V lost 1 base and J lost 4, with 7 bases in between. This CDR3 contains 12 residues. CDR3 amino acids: CSVEGGITEAFF. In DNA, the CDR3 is TGCAGCGTTGAAGGGGGCATCACTGAAGCTTTCTTT.

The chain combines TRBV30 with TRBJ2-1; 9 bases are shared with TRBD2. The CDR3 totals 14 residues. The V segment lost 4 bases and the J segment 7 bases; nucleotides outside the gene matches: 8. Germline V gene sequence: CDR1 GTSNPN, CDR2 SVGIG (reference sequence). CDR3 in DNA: TGTGCCTGGACCACTCAGCGGGAGGTTAATGAGCAGTTCTTC. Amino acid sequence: CAWTTQREVNEQFF.

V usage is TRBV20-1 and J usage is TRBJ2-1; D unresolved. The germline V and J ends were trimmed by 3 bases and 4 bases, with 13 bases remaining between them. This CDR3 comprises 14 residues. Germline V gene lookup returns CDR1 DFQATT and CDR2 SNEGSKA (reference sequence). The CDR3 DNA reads TGCAGTGCTAGGGGCCTTGACCTATACAATGAGCAGTTCTTC. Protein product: CSARGLDLYNEQFF.

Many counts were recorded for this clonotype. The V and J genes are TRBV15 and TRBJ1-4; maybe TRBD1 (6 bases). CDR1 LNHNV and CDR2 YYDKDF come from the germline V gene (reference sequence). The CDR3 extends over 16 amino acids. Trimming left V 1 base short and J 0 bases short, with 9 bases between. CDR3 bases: TGTGCCACCAGCAGAGTGACAGGTGCAACTAATGAAAAACTGTTTTTT. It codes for CATSRVTGATNEKLFF. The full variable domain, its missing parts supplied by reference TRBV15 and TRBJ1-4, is DAMVIQNPRYQVTQFGKPVTLSCSQTLNHNVMYWYQQKSSQAPKLLFHYYDKDFNNEADTPDNFQSRRPNTSFCFLDIRSPGLGDTAMYLCATSRVTGATNEKLFFGSGTQLSVL.

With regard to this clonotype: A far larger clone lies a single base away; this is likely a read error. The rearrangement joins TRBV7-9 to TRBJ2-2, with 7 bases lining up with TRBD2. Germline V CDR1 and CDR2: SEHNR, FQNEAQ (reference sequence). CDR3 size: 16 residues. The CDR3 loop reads CACSLASSGYTGELFF. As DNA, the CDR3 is TGTGCCTGCAGCTTAGCTTCTAGCGGTTACACCGGGGAGCTGTTTTTT. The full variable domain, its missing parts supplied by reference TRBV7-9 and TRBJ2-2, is DTGVSQNPRHKITKRGQNVTFRCDPISEHNRLYWYRQTLGQGPEFLTYFQNEAQLEKSRLLSDRFSAERPKGSFSTLEIQRTEQGDSAMYLCACSLASSGYTGELFFGEGSRLTVL.

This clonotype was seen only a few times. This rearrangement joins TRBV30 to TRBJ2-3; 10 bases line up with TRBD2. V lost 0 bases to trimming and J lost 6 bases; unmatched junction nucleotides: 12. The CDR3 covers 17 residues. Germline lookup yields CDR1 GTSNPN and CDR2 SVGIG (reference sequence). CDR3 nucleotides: TGTGCCTGGAGTGTAGGTTACTCCAGCGGGAGGGGGGATACGCAGTATTTT. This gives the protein CAWSVGYSSGRGDTQYF.

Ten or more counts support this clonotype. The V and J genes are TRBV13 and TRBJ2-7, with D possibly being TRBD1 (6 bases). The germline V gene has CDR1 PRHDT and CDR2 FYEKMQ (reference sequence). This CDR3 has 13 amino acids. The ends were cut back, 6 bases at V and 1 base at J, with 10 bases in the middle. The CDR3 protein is CASRKGQSYEQYF. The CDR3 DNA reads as TGTGCCAGCAGGAAAGGACAGTCCTACGAGCAGTACTTC. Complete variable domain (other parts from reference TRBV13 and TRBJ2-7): AAGVIQSPRHLIKEKRETATLKCYPIPRHDTVYWYQQGPGQDPQFLISFYEKMQSDKGSIPDRFSAQQFSDYHSELNMSSLELGDSALYFCASRKGQSYEQYFGPGTRLTVT.

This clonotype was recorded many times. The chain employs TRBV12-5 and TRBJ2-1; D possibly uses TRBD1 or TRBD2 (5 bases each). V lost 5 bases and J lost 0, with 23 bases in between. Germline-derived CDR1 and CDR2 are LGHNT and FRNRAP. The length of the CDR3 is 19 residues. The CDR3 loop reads CASGHHPGPTLSSYNEQFF. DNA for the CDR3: TGTGCTAGTGGTCACCACCCGGGGCCTACCTTGAGCTCCTACAATGAGCAGTTCTTC. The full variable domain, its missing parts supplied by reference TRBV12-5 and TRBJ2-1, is DARVTQTPRHKVTEMGQEVTMRCQPILGHNTVFWYRQTMMQGLELLAYFRNRAPLDDSGMPKDRFSAEMPDATLATLKIQPSEPRDSAVYFCASGHHPGPTLSSYNEQFFGPGTRLTVL.

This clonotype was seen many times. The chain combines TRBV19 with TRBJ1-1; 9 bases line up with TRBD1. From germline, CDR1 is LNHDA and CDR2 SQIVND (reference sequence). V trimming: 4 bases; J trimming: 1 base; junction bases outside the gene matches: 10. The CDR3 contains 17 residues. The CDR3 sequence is CASSRTGVPAPNTEAFF. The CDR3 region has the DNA TGTGCCAGTAGTAGGACAGGGGTACCGGCCCCGAACACTGAAGCTTTCTTT.

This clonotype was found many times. CDR3 sequence (DNA): TGTGCCAGCAGTTTAGCCGAGGGCTACGAGCAGTACTTC. Translating it yields CASSLAEGYEQYF. The chain is built from TRBV12-3 or TRBV12-4 and TRBJ2-7; weak D call: TRBD2 (5 bases). V lost 0 bases to trimming and J lost 3 bases, with 6 bases between them. CDR3 length equals 13 residues.

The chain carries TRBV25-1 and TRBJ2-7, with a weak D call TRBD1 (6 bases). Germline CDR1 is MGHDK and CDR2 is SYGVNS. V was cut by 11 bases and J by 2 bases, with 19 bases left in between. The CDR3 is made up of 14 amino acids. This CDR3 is CASERQAAPYEQYF. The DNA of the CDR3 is TGTGCCTCAGAACGACAGGCGGCTCCCTACGAGCAGTACTTC.

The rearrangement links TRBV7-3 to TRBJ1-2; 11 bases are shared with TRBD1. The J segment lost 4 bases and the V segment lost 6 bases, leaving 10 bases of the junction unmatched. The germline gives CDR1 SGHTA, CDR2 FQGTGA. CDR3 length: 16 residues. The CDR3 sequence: CASSDPRGTGGYGYTF. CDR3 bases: TGTGCCAGCAGTGACCCCCGCGGGACAGGGGGCTATGGCTACACCTTC.